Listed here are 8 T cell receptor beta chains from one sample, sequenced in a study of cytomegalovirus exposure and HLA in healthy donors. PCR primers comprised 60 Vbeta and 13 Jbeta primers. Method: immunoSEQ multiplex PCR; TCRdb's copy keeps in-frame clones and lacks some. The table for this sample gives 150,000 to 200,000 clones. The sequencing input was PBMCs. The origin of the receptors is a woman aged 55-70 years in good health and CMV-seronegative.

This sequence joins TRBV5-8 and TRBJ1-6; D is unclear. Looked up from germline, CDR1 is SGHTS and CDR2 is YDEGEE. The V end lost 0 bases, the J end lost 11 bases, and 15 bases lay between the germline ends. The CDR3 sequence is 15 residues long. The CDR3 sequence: CASSLAPGFLAPLHF. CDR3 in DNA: TGTGCCAGCAGCTTGGCGCCCGGGTTCCTCGCACCCCTCCACTTT.

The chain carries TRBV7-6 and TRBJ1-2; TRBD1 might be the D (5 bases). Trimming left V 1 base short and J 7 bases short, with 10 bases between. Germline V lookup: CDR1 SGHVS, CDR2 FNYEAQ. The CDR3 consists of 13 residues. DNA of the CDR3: TGTGCCAGCAGCTTAGGCCAGGGTAGTGGCTACACCTTC. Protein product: CASSLGQGSGYTF.

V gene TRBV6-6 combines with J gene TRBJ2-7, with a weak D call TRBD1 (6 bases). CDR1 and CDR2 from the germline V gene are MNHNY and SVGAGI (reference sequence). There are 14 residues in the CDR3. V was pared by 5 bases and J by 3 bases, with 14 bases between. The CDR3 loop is CASSVQTGLYEQYF. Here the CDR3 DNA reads TGTGCCAGCAGTGTTCAAACAGGGCTCTACGAGCAGTACTTC.

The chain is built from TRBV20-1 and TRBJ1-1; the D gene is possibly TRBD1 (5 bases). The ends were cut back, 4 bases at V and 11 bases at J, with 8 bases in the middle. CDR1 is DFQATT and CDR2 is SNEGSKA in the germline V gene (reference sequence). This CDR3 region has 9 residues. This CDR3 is CSATGFAFF. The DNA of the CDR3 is TGCAGTGCTACAGGGTTTGCTTTCTTT.

The DNA for the CDR3 is TGTGCCAGCAGCGGACTAGCGGGGGGGGAAGAGACCCAGTACTTC. It translates to CASSGLAGGEETQYF. V usage is TRBV9 and J usage is TRBJ2-5, with 14 nucleotides matching TRBD2. Trimming removed 3 bases from V and 3 bases from J; junction bases left unmatched: 1. The germline V gene encodes CDR1 SGDLS and CDR2 YYNGEE. This CDR3 has 15 residues.

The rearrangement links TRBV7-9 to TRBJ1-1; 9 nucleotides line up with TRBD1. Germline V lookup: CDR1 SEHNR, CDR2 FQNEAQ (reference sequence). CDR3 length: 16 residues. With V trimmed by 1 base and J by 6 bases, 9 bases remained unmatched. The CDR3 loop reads CASSLGMGQGYSEAFF. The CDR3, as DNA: TGTGCCAGCAGCTTAGGTATGGGACAGGGATACTCTGAAGCTTTCTTT.

This CDR3 reads CASSQQDRPSEYEQYF. The CDR3 DNA reads TGTGCCAGCAGCCAACAGGACAGGCCCTCGGAGTACGAGCAGTACTTC. The V gene is TRBV14, the J gene TRBJ2-7, with 7 bases aligning to TRBD1. V lost 2 bases to trimming and J lost 4 bases; unmatched junction nucleotides: 11. The CDR3 extends over 16 amino acids. The germline gives CDR1 SGHDN, CDR2 FVKESK.

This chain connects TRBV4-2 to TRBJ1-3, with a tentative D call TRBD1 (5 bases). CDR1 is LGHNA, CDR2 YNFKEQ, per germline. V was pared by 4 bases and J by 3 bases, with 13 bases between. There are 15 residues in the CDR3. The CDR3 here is CASSREGRGGNTIYF. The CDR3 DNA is TGTGCCAGCAGCCGGGAGGGGCGAGGTGGAAACACCATATATTTT.